The 13 T cell receptor beta chains below all came from one sample that was sequenced in a study of shared clonotypes between healthy human individuals. Measured with immunoSEQ multiplex PCR; TCRdb has only the in-frame clones, and not every one. The data contain some 1,600,000 clones, 95% to 99% of them singletons. The sequenced sample was naive CD4+ T cells sorted from blood. The sample's subset: CD45RA+ positively selected. All receptors derive from a man aged 30 to 39 in good health.

V is TRBV9 and J is TRBJ2-2; TRBD1 matches at 7 bases. Germline-derived CDR1 and CDR2 are SGDLS and YYNGEE. J gave up 4 bases and V 4 bases, and 7 bases lay outside the gene matches. The length of the CDR3 is 15 residues. The CDR3 DNA follows: TGTGCCAGCAGCCCGCCGGGACAGATCACCGGGGAGCTGTTTTTT. The encoded protein is CASSPPGQITGELFF.

The rearrangement links TRBV29-1 to TRBJ2-1; 10 bases are shared with TRBD2. The CDR3 loop spans 14 amino acids. The V segment lost 5 bases and the J segment 5 bases; nucleotides outside the gene matches: 6. Germline CDR1 SQVTM, CDR2 ANQGSEA. This chain's CDR3 is CSVRTSGINNEQFF. The DNA for the CDR3 is TGCAGCGTTAGAACTAGCGGGATCAACAATGAGCAGTTCTTC.

This clone was seen just once. The chain joins TRBV5-1 to TRBJ2-3; D gene unclear. Germline CDR1 is SGHRS and CDR2 is YFSETQ. V gave up 0 bases and J gave up 0 bases, with 14 bases separating them. This CDR3 is 17 amino acids long. This CDR3 is CASSLGGRAASTDTQYF. CDR3 bases: TGCGCCAGCAGCTTGGGAGGAAGGGCCGCAAGCACAGATACGCAGTATTTT. Drawing the rest from reference TRBV5-1 and TRBJ2-3, the complete variable domain is KAGVTQTPRYLIKTRGQQVTLSCSPISGHRSVSWYQQTPGQGLQFLFEYFSETQRNKGNFPGRFSGRQFSNSRSEMNVSTLELGDSALYLCASSLGGRAASTDTQYFGPGTRLTVL.

The CDR3 here is CASSPIAGENTEQYF. CDR3 nucleotides: TGTGCCAGCTCACCGATAGCGGGAGAGAACACCGAGCAGTACTTC. The chain is built from TRBV18 and TRBJ2-7, with 9 bases matching TRBD2. The CDR3 totals 15 residues. Trimming at V came to 3 bases and at J to 6 bases, leaving 9 bases not matched to a gene. Germline V gives CDR1 KGHSH, CDR2 LQKENI.

This clone has a single count. The genes are TRBV18 and TRBJ2-1; TRBD2 matches 9 bases. Germline CDR1 reads KGHSH; CDR2 reads LQKENI. After removal of 3 bases from V and 6 bases from J, the junction contained 6 bases not matched to a gene. CDR3 length: 15 amino acids. CDR3 coding DNA: TGTGCCAGCTCACCTCTAGCGGGGCCTCCCAATGAGCAGTTCTTC. It specifies CASSPLAGPPNEQFF.

The chain couples TRBV29-1 to TRBJ2-7, with 7 bases identical to TRBD2. Germline CDR1 and CDR2: SQVTM and ANQGSEA. Trimming cost V 6 bases and J 0 bases; bases outside gene matches: 11. This CDR3 spans 15 amino acids. This CDR3 reads CSVRSSGRSSYEQYF. CDR3 nucleotides: TGCAGCGTACGCTCTAGCGGACGGAGCTCCTACGAGCAGTACTTC.

The V gene is TRBV25-1, the J gene TRBJ2-2; D could derive from TRBD1 or TRBD2 (7 bases each). V was shortened by 10 bases and J by 7 bases, with 22 bases between the two germline ends. The CDR3 length is 15 residues. Germline CDR1 MGHDK, CDR2 SYGVNS. The CDR3 here is CATARSTGRDGELFF. Written as DNA, the CDR3 is TGTGCCACCGCGCGTTCGACAGGGAGGGACGGGGAGCTGTTTTTT.

The chain uses TRBV14 and TRBJ2-1; 8 bases map to TRBD2. Germline V CDR1 and CDR2: SGHDN, FVKESK. The V segment lost 0 bases and the J segment 7 bases; nucleotides outside the gene matches: 8. This CDR3 has 16 residues. In DNA, the CDR3 is TGTGCCAGCAGCCAAGATCTTGGACTAGCAGTAAATGAGCAGTTCTTC. It codes for CASSQDLGLAVNEQFF.

This clone was recorded once. The chain recombines TRBV7-9 with TRBJ1-4; D unclear. CDR1 and CDR2 from the germline V gene are SEHNR and FQNEAQ (reference sequence). CDR3 length equals 15 residues. V shed 7 bases and J shed 8 bases, with 20 bases lying between them. The CDR3 DNA is TGTGCCAGCACCCAAGGGTGGACGGCGGGGGAAAAACTGTTTTTT. Translating it yields CASTQGWTAGEKLFF.

The chain is built from TRBV2 and TRBJ2-1; TRBD2 aligns across 11 bases. Germline loops: CDR1 SNHLY, CDR2 FYNNEI. J was trimmed by 5 bases and V by 8 bases; bases with no gene match: 8. The CDR3 runs 15 residues. The CDR3 protein is CASRQLAGEDNEQFF. In DNA, the CDR3 is TGTGCCAGCCGGCAACTAGCGGGAGAAGACAATGAGCAGTTCTTC.

J is TRBJ2-7 and V is TRBV5-4, with a weak D call TRBD2 (6 bases). The CDR3 spans 14 residues. Germline CDR1 is SGHNT and CDR2 is YYREEE (reference sequence). The V end was cut by 0 bases, the J end by 3 bases, with 10 bases between. The CDR3 is CASSLAGTLYEQYF. CDR3 bases: TGTGCCAGCAGCTTGGCTGGGACTCTCTACGAGCAGTACTTC.

This clone was recorded once. This chain links TRBV6-6 with TRBJ2-7, with 14 bases lining up with TRBD2. This CDR3 has 15 amino acids. Germline CDR1 reads MNHNY; CDR2 reads SVGAGI (reference sequence). With V trimmed by 6 bases and J by 7 bases, 8 bases remained unmatched. The chain's CDR3 is CASSRLAGGPGEQYF. The CDR3, as DNA: TGTGCCAGCAGCAGACTAGCGGGAGGGCCTGGGGAGCAGTACTTC.

V is TRBV6-5 and J is TRBJ1-5, with D possibly matching TRBD1 (6 bases). Trimming pared 6 bases from V and 4 bases from J, leaving 16 bases between. The length of the CDR3 is 15 residues. Germline V gives CDR1 MNHEY, CDR2 SVGAGI. CDR3 sequence reads: CASRLRQVPNQPQHF. The CDR3 region has the DNA TGTGCCAGCAGACTTAGACAGGTACCTAATCAGCCCCAGCATTTT.